Presented here are 27 T cell receptor beta chains from one specimen sequenced in a study of cytomegalovirus exposure and HLA in healthy donors. Using immunoSEQ multiplex PCR, the repertoire was profiled, and TCRdb retains in-frame clones only, with some absent. The table lists 150,000 to 200,000 clones, around nine tenths of them singletons. Material: PBMCs. These receptors originate from a man younger than 35 in good health and CMV-seropositive.

The gene calls are TRBV9 and TRBJ2-3, with 7 nucleotides matching TRBD2. The J segment lost 5 bases and the V segment lost 0 bases, leaving 9 bases of the junction unmatched. This CDR3 is 16 amino acids long. The germline V gene encodes CDR1 SGDLS and CDR2 YYNGEE. CDR3 nucleotides: TGTGCCAGCAGCGTAGCTACCTCGGCTAGCGGAGATACGCAGTATTTT. Protein product: CASSVATSASGDTQYF.

This chain connects TRBV2 to TRBJ2-3; weak D call: TRBD2 (5 bases). In germline, CDR1 is SNHLY, CDR2 FYNNEI. Trimming shortened V by 1 base and J by 4 bases, and 15 bases separated the two germline ends. This CDR3 is built from 16 residues. CDR3 amino acids: CASSEGASFSADTQYF. In DNA, the CDR3 is TGTGCCAGCAGTGAAGGGGCTAGTTTTAGCGCAGATACGCAGTATTTT.

The CDR3 reads CASSSDYFRQFF. The DNA of the CDR3 is TGTGCCAGCAGCTCGGACTATTTTCGGCAGTTCTTC. The chain links TRBV5-6 to TRBJ2-1; a weak D match, TRBD2 (6 bases). The CDR3 loop spans 12 amino acids. Germline lookup yields CDR1 SGHDT and CDR2 YYEEEE. Trimming removed 3 bases at V and 12 bases at J, with 13 bases between.

The chain combines TRBV15 with TRBJ2-2; TRBD2 aligns across 13 bases. The CDR3 is 16 residues long. Germline CDR1 reads LNHNV; CDR2 reads YYDKDF (reference sequence). V lost 3 bases and J lost 4; bases outside the gene matches: 2. CDR3 coding DNA: TGTGCCACCAGCAGGCGACTAGCGGGAGGCACCGGGGAGCTGTTTTTT. Amino acid sequence: CATSRRLAGGTGELFF.

This clone was recorded once. The chain has TRBV19 and TRBJ2-7, with TRBD1 matching 8 bases. The CDR3 is made up of 13 amino acids. V shed 6 bases, J shed 5 bases, and the junction held 6 bases outside the gene matches. The germline V gene has CDR1 LNHDA and CDR2 SQIVND (reference sequence). CDR3 residues: CASRGTGPDEQYF. The CDR3, as DNA: TGTGCCAGTAGAGGGACAGGACCGGACGAGCAGTACTTC.

J is TRBJ2-5 and V is TRBV11-2, with TRBD2 as a possible D gene (6 bases). This CDR3 is built from 16 residues. Per germline, CDR1 SGHAT and CDR2 FQNNGV. Trimming pared 4 bases from V and 1 base from J, leaving 16 bases between. CDR3 coding DNA: TGTGCCAGCAGCTCTAGCGCCTCCAGACGCCAAGAGACCCAGTACTTC. It is translated as CASSSSASRRQETQYF.

The chain couples TRBV5-6 to TRBJ1-2, with TRBD1 matching over 9 bases. Trimming cost V 2 bases and J 0 bases; bases outside gene matches: 5. CDR1 is SGHDT, CDR2 YYEEEE, per germline. This CDR3 contains 16 residues. The CDR3 nucleotides read TGTGCCAGCAGCTTAGGGACAGGGAGCCCTAACTATGGCTACACCTTC. It yields the protein CASSLGTGSPNYGYTF.

This clone has only one observation. This rearrangement joins TRBV5-4 to TRBJ1-4; 7 nucleotides line up with TRBD1. V shed 0 bases and J 7 bases; nucleotides not matched to a gene: 3. Germline loops: CDR1 SGHNT, CDR2 YYREEE (reference sequence). This CDR3 comprises 14 residues. Here the CDR3 reads CASSLEGASEKLFF. The CDR3 DNA reads TGTGCCAGCAGCTTGGAGGGGGCATCTGAAAAACTGTTTTTT.

The chain uses TRBV30 and TRBJ1-2, with D hard to call. This CDR3 spans 12 amino acids. Looked up from germline, CDR1 is GTSNPN and CDR2 is SVGIG (reference sequence). The V gene lost 2 bases and the J gene lost 1 base, with 5 bases spanning the gap. The CDR3 nucleotides are TGTGCCTGGAGTTCGGGTAACTATGGCTACACCTTC. It encodes CAWSSGNYGYTF.

The chain joins TRBV7-6 to TRBJ1-1; TRBD1 matches 7 bases. CDR1 SGHVS and CDR2 FNYEAQ come from the germline V gene. J lost 5 bases, V lost 6 bases, and 6 bases had no gene match. The CDR3 is 13 amino acids. CDR3 in DNA: TGTGCCAGCAGAAGTCCAGGGGGGACTGAAGCTTTCTTT. It codes for CASRSPGGTEAFF.

The rearrangement uses TRBV6-5 and TRBJ1-3; D uncertain. Trimming removed 7 bases at V and 2 bases at J, with 12 bases between. Looked up from germline, CDR1 is MNHEY and CDR2 is SVGAGI. The CDR3 covers 14 residues. The CDR3, as DNA: TGTGCCAGCACCTCGGGAGGCGCTGGAAACACCATATATTTT. Encoded protein: CASTSGGAGNTIYF.

The chain recombines TRBV6-5 with TRBJ2-7; perhaps TRBD1 as D (5 bases). The V end was cut by 3 bases, the J end by 4 bases, with 19 bases between. The length of the CDR3 is 16 residues. The V gene's germline CDR1 is MNHEY and CDR2 SVGAGI. CDR3 residues: CASSYRALAGLYEQYF. The CDR3 coding sequence is TGTGCCAGCAGTTATAGGGCCCTGGCAGGGTTGTACGAGCAGTACTTC.

V and J are TRBV29-1 and TRBJ2-3; a weak D match, TRBD2 (6 bases). V shed 2 bases and J shed 2 bases, with 11 bases lying between them. In germline, CDR1 is SQVTM, CDR2 ANQGSEA. This CDR3 has 14 amino acids. CDR3 residues: CSVESGVSTDTQYF. The CDR3 DNA follows: TGCAGCGTTGAATCGGGGGTCTCCACAGATACGCAGTATTTT.

The chain carries TRBV11-2 and TRBJ2-7; D is possibly TRBD1 (6 bases). The CDR3 has 14 amino acids. CDR1 is SGHAT and CDR2 is FQNNGV in the germline V gene. Trimming took 1 base from V and 0 from J, leaving 7 bases between them. In DNA form, the CDR3 reads TGTGCCAGCAGCTTAGGACAGGCCTCCTACGAGCAGTACTTC. Its protein is CASSLGQASYEQYF.

This sequence joins TRBV11-2 and TRBJ1-4, with 7 bases lining up with TRBD1. This CDR3 contains 14 residues. CDR1 and CDR2 (germline): SGHAT, FQNNGV. V dropped 1 base and J dropped 10; count of bases not matched to a gene: 6. CDR3 residues: CASSLGAQGGKLFF. Here the CDR3 DNA reads TGTGCCAGCAGCTTAGGTGCCCAGGGGGGAAAACTGTTTTTT.

This chain links TRBV27 with TRBJ1-1; D might be TRBD1 (5 bases). Germline CDR1 and CDR2: MNHEY and SMNVEV (reference sequence). The ends were cut back, 8 bases at V and 1 base at J, with 11 bases in the middle. The CDR3 covers 13 residues. This CDR3 reads CASLQAPNTEAFF. CDR3 bases: TGTGCCAGCCTACAGGCCCCGAACACTGAAGCTTTCTTT.

J is TRBJ1-1 and V is TRBV18; no reliable D call. The CDR3 sequence is 13 residues long. CDR1 is KGHSH and CDR2 is LQKENI in the germline V gene. V was clipped by 2 bases and J by 1 base, with 5 bases between them. DNA of the CDR3: TGTGCCAGCTCACCAGTCCAGAACACTGAAGCTTTCTTT. Translating it yields CASSPVQNTEAFF.

The chain uses TRBV29-1 and TRBJ2-3; D is possibly TRBD2 (6 bases). The germline CDR1 and CDR2 sequences are SQVTM and ANQGSEA. The CDR3 is made up of 17 amino acids. V lost 4 bases to trimming and J lost 1 base, with 21 bases between them. This chain's CDR3 is CSVVFRGLTFRTDTQYF. In DNA form, the CDR3 reads TGCAGCGTTGTGTTCCGGGGACTTACTTTCCGCACAGATACGCAGTATTTT.

The chain is built from TRBV15 and TRBJ2-7; 7 positions match TRBD1. This CDR3 has 15 residues. CDR1 is LNHNV and CDR2 is YYDKDF in the germline V gene (reference sequence). V shed 1 base and J 3 bases; nucleotides not matched to a gene: 6. This CDR3 reads CATSRVGTGDYEQYF. The CDR3 coding sequence is TGTGCCACCAGCAGAGTCGGAACAGGGGACTACGAGCAGTACTTC.

The J gene is TRBJ2-5, the V gene TRBV2; tentatively, D is TRBD1 (5 bases). Germline V gene lookup returns CDR1 SNHLY and CDR2 FYNNEI. Trimming stripped 0 bases from V and 13 bases from J, with 21 bases between. The CDR3 covers 15 residues. The CDR3 loop is CASSEAPRGSLGLYF. The CDR3 region has the DNA TGTGCCAGCAGTGAAGCGCCTAGGGGCTCCTTGGGGCTGTACTTC.

The CDR3 reads CASSEGAGPNYGYTF. CDR3 DNA: TGTGCCAGCAGTGAGGGGGCAGGGCCAAACTATGGCTACACCTTC. The chain couples TRBV6-1 to TRBJ1-2; D is perhaps TRBD1 (6 bases). The CDR3 contains 15 residues. Per germline, CDR1 MNHNS and CDR2 SASEGT. The V gene lost 3 bases and the J gene lost 2 bases, with 13 bases spanning the gap.

The V call is TRBV7-3, the J call TRBJ2-5; 9 bases align to TRBD2. The length of the CDR3 is 14 residues. The V gene's germline CDR1 is SGHTA and CDR2 FQGTGA. The J segment lost 3 bases and the V segment lost 2 bases, leaving 1 base of the junction unmatched. The CDR3 DNA follows: TGTGCCAGCAGCTTACGCGGGGGGGAAGAGACCCAGTACTTC. It yields the protein CASSLRGGEETQYF.

The J gene is TRBJ1-1, the V gene TRBV7-9, with D tentatively TRBD1 (5 bases). V lost 11 bases and J 5 bases, leaving 24 bases between the germline ends. The CDR3 consists of 15 residues. The germline gives CDR1 SEHNR, CDR2 FQNEAQ (reference sequence). In DNA, the CDR3 is TGTGCCTACCTGGTAGGGGAGGGTGGCAGTACTGAAGCTTTCTTT. Protein: CAYLVGEGGSTEAFF.

The genes are TRBV5-1 and TRBJ2-1; D is perhaps TRBD1 (5 bases). The V gene lost 1 base and the J gene lost 10 bases, with 9 bases spanning the gap. Per the germline V gene, CDR1 is SGHRS and CDR2 is YFSETQ. The CDR3 length is 12 residues. DNA of the CDR3: TGCGCCAGCAGCTTGTTAGGGGCGGAGCAGTTCTTC. Translation: CASSLLGAEQFF.

The rearrangement links TRBV27 to TRBJ2-1; TRBD2 is a possible D gene (5 bases). Looked up from germline, CDR1 is MNHEY and CDR2 is SMNVEV (reference sequence). The CDR3 sequence is 12 residues long. Deletions cut 8 bases from V and 3 bases from J, with 8 bases between. The CDR3 DNA sequence: TGTGCCAGCGGAGGAAGCTACAATGAGCAGTTCTTC. It specifies CASGGSYNEQFF.

This chain uses TRBV7-9 with TRBJ2-7, with TRBD1 identical over 11 bases. J lost 2 bases, V lost 5 bases, and 11 bases had no gene match. The CDR3 covers 17 residues. Germline CDR1 SEHNR, CDR2 FQNEAQ (reference sequence). DNA of the CDR3: TGTGCCAGCAGCGGACGTGGGACAGGGGGATACCCCTACGAGCAGTACTTC. Translation: CASSGRGTGGYPYEQYF.

The genes are TRBV30 and TRBJ2-3; D ambiguous. V lost 2 bases, J lost 2 bases, and 14 bases lay in between. The CDR3 covers 15 residues. Germline V CDR1 and CDR2: GTSNPN, SVGIG (reference sequence). CDR3 in DNA: TGTGCCTGGAGTTACGACTTAGGTCTCACAGATACGCAGTATTTT. Translation gives CAWSYDLGLTDTQYF.